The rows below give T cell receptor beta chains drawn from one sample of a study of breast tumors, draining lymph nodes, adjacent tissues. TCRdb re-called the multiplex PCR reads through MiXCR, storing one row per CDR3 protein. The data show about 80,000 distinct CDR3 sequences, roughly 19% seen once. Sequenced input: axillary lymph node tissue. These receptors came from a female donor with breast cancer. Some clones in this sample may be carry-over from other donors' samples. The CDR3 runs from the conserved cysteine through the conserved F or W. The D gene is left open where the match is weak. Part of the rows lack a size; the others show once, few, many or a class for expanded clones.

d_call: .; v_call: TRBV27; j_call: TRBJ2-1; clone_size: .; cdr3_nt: TGTGCCAGCAGTTTCCTTAGCGGTGAGCAGTTCTTC; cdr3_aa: CASSFLSGEQFF
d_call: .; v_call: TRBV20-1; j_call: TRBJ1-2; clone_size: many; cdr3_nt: TGCAGTGCTAGCGGGGGAGGGGGTTATGGCTACACCTTC; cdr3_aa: CSASGGGGYGYTF
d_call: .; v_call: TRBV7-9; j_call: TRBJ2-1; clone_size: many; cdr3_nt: TGTGCCAGCAGCTTAGGAGGGTATGAGCAGTTCTTC; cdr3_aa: CASSLGGYEQFF
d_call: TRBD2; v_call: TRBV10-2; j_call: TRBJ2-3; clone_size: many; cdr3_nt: TGCGCCAGCACCCCCCGGGCTAGCGGGAGAGCAGATACGCAGTATTTT; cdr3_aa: CASTPRASGRADTQYF
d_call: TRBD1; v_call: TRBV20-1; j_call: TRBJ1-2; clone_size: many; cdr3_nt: TGCAGTGCTCGGGGACAGGGGTATGGCTACACCTTC; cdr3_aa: CSARGQGYGYTF
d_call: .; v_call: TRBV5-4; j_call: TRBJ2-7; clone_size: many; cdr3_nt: TGTGCCAGCAGCTCTGGAAAGGGATCCTACGAGCAGTACTTC; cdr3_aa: CASSSGKGSYEQYF
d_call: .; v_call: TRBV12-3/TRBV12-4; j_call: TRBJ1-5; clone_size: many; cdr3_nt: TGTGCCAGCACCCTAGGGGGGGGTCAGCCCCAGCATTTT; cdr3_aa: CASTLGGGQPQHF
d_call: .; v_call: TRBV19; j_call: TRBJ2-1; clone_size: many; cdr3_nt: TGTGCCAGTAGTATTTGGCACAATGAGCAGTTCTTC; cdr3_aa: CASSIWHNEQFF
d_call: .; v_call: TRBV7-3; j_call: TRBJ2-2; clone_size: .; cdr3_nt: TGTGCCAGCAGCTCCTCGGGTGGCACCGGGGAGCCGTTTTTT; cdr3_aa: CASSSSGGTGEPFF
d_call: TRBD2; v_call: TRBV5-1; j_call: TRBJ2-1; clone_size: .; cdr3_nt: TGCGTCAGCAGCTTGGGACTAGCAAATGAGCAGTTCTTC; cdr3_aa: CVSSLGLANEQFF
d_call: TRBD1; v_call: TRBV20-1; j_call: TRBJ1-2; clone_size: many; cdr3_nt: TGCAGTGCTAGCCCCGGGGGACAGGGTATATCTGGCTACACCTTC; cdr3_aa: CSASPGGQGISGYTF
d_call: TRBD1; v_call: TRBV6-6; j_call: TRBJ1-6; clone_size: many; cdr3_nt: TGTGCCAGCAGTTACTCGACGAGGACAGGGAATTCACCCCTCCACTTT; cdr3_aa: CASSYSTRTGNSPLHF
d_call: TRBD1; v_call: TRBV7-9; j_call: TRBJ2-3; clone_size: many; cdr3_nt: TGTGCCAGCAGCCCTAACAGGGGTGAGGGAGATACGCAGTATTTT; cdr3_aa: CASSPNRGEGDTQYF
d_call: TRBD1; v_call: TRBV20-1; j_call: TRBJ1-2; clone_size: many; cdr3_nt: TGCAGTGCTCTCCGGACAGGGCTTGGCTACACCTTC; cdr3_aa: CSALRTGLGYTF
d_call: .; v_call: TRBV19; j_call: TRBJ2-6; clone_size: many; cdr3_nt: TGTGCCAGTAGTGATTGGACCGGCCTTGGGGCCAACGTCCTGACTTTC; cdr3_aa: CASSDWTGLGANVLTF
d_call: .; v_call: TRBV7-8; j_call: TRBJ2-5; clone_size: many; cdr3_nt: TGTGCCAGCAGCTTACAGGGGGAGACCCAGTACTTC; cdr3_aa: CASSLQGETQYF
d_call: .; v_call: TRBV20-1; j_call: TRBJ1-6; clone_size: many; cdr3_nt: TGCAGTGCTATGGGGGATTATAATTCACCCCTCCACTTT; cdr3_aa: CSAMGDYNSPLHF
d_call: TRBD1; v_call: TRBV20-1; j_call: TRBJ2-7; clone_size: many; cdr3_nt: TGCAGTGCAATACCGGGACAGCAATCCTACGAGCAGTACTTC; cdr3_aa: CSAIPGQQSYEQYF
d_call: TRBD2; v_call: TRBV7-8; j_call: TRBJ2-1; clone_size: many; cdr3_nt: TGTGCCAGCAGCATCCGGACTAGTTCCGGCTTATTTGAGCAGTTCTTC; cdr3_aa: CASSIRTSSGLFEQFF
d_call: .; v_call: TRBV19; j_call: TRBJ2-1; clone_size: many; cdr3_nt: TGTGCCAGTAGTATGCGTCAGTCCTACAATGAGCAGTTCTTC; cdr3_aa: CASSMRQSYNEQFF
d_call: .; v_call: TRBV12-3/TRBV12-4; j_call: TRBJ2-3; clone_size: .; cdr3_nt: TGTGCCAGCAGTCCCAAATCGGGGACTCCTAGCACAGATACGCAGTATTTT; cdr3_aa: CASSPKSGTPSTDTQYF
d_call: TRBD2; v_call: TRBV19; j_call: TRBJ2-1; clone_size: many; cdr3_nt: TGTGCCAGTAGTCCTGGACTAGTTTCCAATGAGCAGTTCTTC; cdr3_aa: CASSPGLVSNEQFF
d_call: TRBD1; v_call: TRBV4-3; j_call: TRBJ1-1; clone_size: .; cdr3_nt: TGCGCCAGCAGCCAAGATACAGGGGTAAACACTGAAGCTTTCTTT; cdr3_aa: CASSQDTGVNTEAFF
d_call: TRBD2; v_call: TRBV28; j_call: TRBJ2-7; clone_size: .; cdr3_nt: TGTGCCAGCCAAGGACTAGCTAATTCCTACGGGCAGTACTTC; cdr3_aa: CASQGLANSYGQYF
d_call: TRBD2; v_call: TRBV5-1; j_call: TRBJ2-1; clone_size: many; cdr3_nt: TGCGCCAGCAGCTTGGGACTAGCGGGATCATACAATGAGCAGTTCTTC; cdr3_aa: CASSLGLAGSYNEQFF
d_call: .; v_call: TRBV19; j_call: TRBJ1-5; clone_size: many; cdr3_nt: TGTGCCAGTAGCCTCCAGAGGGATAGCAATCAGCCCCAGCATTTT; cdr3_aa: CASSLQRDSNQPQHF
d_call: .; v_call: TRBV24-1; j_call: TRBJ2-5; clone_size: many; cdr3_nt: TGTGCCACCAGTGAAACAGAAGAGACCCAGTACTTC; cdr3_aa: CATSETEETQYF
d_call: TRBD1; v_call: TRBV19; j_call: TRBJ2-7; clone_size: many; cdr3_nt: TGTGCCAGTAGTGCAACAGGGGGAGTCAACGAGCAGTACTTC; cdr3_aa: CASSATGGVNEQYF
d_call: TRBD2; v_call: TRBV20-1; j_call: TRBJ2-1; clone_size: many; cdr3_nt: TGCAGTGCTAGAGGGGGGACTAGCGGGAGGGTGAATGAGCAGTTCTTC; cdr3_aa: CSARGGTSGRVNEQFF
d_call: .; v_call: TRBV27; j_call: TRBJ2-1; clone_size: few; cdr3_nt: TGTGCCAGCAGGCCCACTCCCCCGTTTGCGGGAAATGAGCAGTTCTTC; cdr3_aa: CASRPTPPFAGNEQFF
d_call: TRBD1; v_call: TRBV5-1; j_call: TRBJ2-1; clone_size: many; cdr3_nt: TGCGCCAGCAGCTGGGGGACAGGGGGAACCAATGAGCAGTTCTTC; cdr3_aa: CASSWGTGGTNEQFF
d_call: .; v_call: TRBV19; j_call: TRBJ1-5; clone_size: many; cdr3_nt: TGTGCCAGTAGTGAGATCAGGGCCCAGCCCCAGCATTTT; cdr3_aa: CASSEIRAQPQHF
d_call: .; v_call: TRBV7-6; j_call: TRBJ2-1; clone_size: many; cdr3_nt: TGTGCCAGCAGCTTAGCTGGGGTGGGCTACAATGAGCAGTTCTTC; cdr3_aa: CASSLAGVGYNEQFF
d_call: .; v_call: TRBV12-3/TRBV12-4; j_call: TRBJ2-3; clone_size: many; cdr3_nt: TGTGCCAGCAGCCCCGACAGGAGTCGGACAGATACGCAGTATTTT; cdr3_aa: CASSPDRSRTDTQYF
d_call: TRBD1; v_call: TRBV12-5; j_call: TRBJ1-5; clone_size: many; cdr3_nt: TGTGCTAGTGGTTATGGACAGGGTGGGATTCAGCCCCAGCATTTT; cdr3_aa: CASGYGQGGIQPQHF
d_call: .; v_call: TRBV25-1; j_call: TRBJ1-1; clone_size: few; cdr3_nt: TGTGCCAGCAGTGAATATATCGTCAAGGGAATAGCGTCTGAAGCTTTCTTT; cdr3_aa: CASSEYIVKGIASEAFF
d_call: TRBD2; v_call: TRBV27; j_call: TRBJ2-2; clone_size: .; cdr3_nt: TGTGCCAGCAGGCGGGAGTACGACACCGGGAAGCTGTTTTTT; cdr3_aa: CASRREYDTGKLFF
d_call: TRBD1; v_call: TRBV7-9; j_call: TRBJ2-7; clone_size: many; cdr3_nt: TGTGCCAGCAGCTCACCCGACAGGGGCCCCACCTACGAGCAGTACTTC; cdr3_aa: CASSSPDRGPTYEQYF
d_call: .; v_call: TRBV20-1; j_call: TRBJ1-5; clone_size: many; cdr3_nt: TGCAGTGCTAGAGCTGGGGCCGCGGGCAATCAGCCCCAGCATTTT; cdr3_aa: CSARAGAAGNQPQHF
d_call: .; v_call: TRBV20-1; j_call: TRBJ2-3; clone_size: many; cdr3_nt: TGCAGTGCTCGTCCCGGGAGTATGGGGGATACGCAGTATTTT; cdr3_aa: CSARPGSMGDTQYF
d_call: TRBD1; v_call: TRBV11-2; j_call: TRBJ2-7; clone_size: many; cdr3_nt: TGTGCCAGCAGCTTGACAGGGGGATTCTACGAGCAGTACTTC; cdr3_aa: CASSLTGGFYEQYF
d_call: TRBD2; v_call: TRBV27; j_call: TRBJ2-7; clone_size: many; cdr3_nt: TGTGCCAGCAGCTCAGCAGCGGGAGCAGTCAACGAGCAGTACTTC; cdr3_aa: CASSSAAGAVNEQYF
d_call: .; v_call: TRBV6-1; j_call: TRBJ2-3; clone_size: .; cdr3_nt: TGTGCCAGCAGTGAAGACTCAGAGACAGATACGCAGTATTTT; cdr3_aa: CASSEDSETDTQYF
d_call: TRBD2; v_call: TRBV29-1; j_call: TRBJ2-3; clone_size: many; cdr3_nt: TGCAGCGTTGGGACTAGCGGGAGTATAGATACGCAGTATTTT; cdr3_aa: CSVGTSGSIDTQYF
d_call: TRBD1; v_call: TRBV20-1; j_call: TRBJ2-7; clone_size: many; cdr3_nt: TGCAGTGCTAGCCCGGAACAGGGGGGTAACTTGGGGCAGTACTTC; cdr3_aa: CSASPEQGGNLGQYF
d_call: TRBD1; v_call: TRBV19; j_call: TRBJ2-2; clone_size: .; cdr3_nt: TGTGCCAGTACTCCGGGACAGGTGGACACCGGGGGGCTGTTTTTT; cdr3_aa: CASTPGQVDTGGLFF
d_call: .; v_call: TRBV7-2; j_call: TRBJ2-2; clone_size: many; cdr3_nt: TGTGCCAGCAGCTTAGCGGCAGGGAACACCGGGGAGCTGTTTTTT; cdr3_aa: CASSLAAGNTGELFF
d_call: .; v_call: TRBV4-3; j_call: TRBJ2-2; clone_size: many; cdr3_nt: TGCGCCAGCAGCCAAGATCAGGGATGGTACACCGGGGAGCTGTTTTTT; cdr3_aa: CASSQDQGWYTGELFF
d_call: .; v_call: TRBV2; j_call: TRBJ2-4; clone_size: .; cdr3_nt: TGTGCCAGCAGACAGGCCCTCAAAAACATTCAGTACTTC; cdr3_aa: CASRQALKNIQYF
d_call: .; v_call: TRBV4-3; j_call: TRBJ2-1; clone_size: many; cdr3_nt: TGCGCCAGCAGCCAATTCGGTGAGCAGTTCTTC; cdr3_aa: CASSQFGEQFF
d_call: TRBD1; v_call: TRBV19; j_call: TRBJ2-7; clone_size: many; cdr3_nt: TGTGCCAGTAGTAGGGGACAGGAATACGAGCAGTACTTC; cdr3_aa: CASSRGQEYEQYF